This T cell receptor beta chain was sequenced in a study of CD8 T cells in Susac syndrome. With 0 bases removed from V and 5 bases from J, the gap between germline ends came to 11 bases. The CDR3 has 15 amino acids. Germline loops: CDR1 SGHNT, CDR2 YENEEA. cDNA came from about 0.5 to 1 ug RNA primed by random hexamers. TCRdb redid the calling of the immunoSEQ multiplex PCR reads with MiXCR, one entry per CDR3 protein. The sample shows about 240,000 distinct CDR3 sequences, around 96% of them seen only once. This TCR came from a human donor with Susac syndrome. Sequenced material: CD4+ T cells from PBMCs. V gene TRBV11-3 combines with J gene TRBJ2-1, with a tentative D call TRBD2 (6 bases). CDR3 in DNA: TGTGCCAGCAGCTTAGATGCGGGAATACACAATGAGCAGTTCTTC. Translation gives CASSLDAGIHNEQFF.